Sequencing of this TCR beta chain was carried out in a study of blood T cell repertoires in COVID-19. About the research overall: The United States, Italy and Spain were the sources of the acute and convalescent COVID-19 samples.

CDR1 MDHEN and CDR2 SYDVKM come from the germline V gene. V gave up 3 bases and J gave up 6 bases, with 9 bases separating them. The CDR3 loop spans 14 amino acids. Seattle participants joined during active infection and were tracked over time. Original processing notes: Cell counts per sample came from amplifying reference gene primers. Sequenced by immunoSEQ multiplex PCR; TCRdb stores in-frame clones only, minus some. The V and J calls and clone size come from that table; D and trimming were worked out from the DNA. Of 300,000 to 350,000 clones listed, approximately 89% are singletons. Sequences were obtained from peripheral blood. The receptor was derived from a woman in her sixties with COVID-19, enrolled during active disease. V gene TRBV28 combines with J gene TRBJ1-6, with TRBD1 as a possible D gene (5 bases). The CDR3 reads CASSFGGANSPLHF. The CDR3 region has the DNA TGTGCCAGCAGTTTTGGAGGGGCTAATTCACCCCTCCACTTT.